This T cell receptor (beta chain) was retrieved from a study of blood T cell repertoires in COVID-19. The wider study: Sites in the United States, Italy and Spain provided acute and convalescent COVID-19 samples. Sources were T cells, B-cell-depleted T cells, or PBMCs; the material itself was cDNA or gDNA.

Germline CDR1 reads MNHEY; CDR2 reads SVGAGI. There are 13 residues in the CDR3. Trimming stripped 9 bases from V and 3 bases from J, with 13 bases between. As handled by the study authors: Amplification of reference gene primers provided the estimated nucleated cell counts. The method was immunoSEQ multiplex PCR; TCRdb's version includes in-frame clones alone and lacks a portion of them. Clonal size and the V and J genes are those of that table, whereas D and trimming came from the DNA. The repertoire has about 150,000 clones, 85% to 90% of them found once; the top ten carry 15%. The chain is built from TRBV6-5 and TRBJ2-3; possible D gene TRBD1, 6 bases. This clonotype originated in a woman aged 35 to 49 with acute or convalescent COVID-19. The sequenced sample was peripheral blood. CDR3 region: CASDRDMTDTQYF. In DNA, the CDR3 is TGTGCCAGTGACCGGGACATGACAGATACGCAGTATTTT.